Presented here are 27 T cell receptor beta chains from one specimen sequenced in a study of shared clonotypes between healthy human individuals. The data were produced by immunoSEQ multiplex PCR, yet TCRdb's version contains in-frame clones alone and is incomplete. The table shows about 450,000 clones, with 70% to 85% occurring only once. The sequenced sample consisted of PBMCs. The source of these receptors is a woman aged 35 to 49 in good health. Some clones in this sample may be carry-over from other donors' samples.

In DNA, the CDR3 is TGCAGCGTTGAAGTTTCGGAGGGCGAGACCCAGTACTTC. Translation gives CSVEVSEGETQYF. This chain connects TRBV29-1 to TRBJ2-5, with D possibly being TRBD2 (6 bases). The germline V and J ends were trimmed by 1 base and 5 bases, with 11 bases remaining between them. Germline V gives CDR1 SQVTM, CDR2 ANQGSEA. The CDR3 sequence is 13 residues long. Full variable domain (outside the CDR3, taken from reference TRBV29-1 and TRBJ2-5): SAVISQKPSRDICQRGTSLTIQCQVDSQVTMMFWYRQQPGQSLTLIATANQGSEATYESGFVIDKFPISRPNLTFSTLTVSNMSPEDSSIYLCSVEVSEGETQYFGPGTRLLVL.

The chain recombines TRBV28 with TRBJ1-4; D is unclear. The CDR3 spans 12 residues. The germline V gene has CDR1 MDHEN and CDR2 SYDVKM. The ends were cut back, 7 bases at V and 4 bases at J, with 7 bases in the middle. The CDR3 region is CASTLSNEKLFF. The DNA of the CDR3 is TGTGCCAGCACCCTCAGTAATGAAAAACTGTTTTTT.

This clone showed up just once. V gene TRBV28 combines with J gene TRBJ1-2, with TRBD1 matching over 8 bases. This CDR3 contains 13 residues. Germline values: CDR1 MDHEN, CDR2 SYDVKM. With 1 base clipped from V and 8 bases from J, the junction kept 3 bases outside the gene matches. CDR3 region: CASSLSRGLGYTF. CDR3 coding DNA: TGTGCCAGCAGTTTATCCAGGGGGCTGGGCTACACCTTC.

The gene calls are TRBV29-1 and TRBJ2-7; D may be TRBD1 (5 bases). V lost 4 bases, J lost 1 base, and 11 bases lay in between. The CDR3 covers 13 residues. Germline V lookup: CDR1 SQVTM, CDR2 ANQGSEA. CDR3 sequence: CSVGPGSSYEQYF. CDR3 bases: TGCAGCGTTGGCCCAGGGTCGTCCTACGAGCAGTACTTC.

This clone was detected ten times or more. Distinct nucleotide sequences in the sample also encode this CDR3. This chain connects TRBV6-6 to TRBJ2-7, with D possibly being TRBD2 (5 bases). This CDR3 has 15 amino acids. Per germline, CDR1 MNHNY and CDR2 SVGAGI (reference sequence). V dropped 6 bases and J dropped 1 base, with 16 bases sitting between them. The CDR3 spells CASSVSTDSSYEQYF. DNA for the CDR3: TGTGCCAGCAGCGTCTCTACGGACTCATCCTACGAGCAGTACTTC.

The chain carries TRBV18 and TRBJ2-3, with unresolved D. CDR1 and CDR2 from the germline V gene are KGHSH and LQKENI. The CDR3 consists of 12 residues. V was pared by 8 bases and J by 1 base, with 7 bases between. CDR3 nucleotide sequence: TGTGCCAGCCTTAGGGGCACAGATACGCAGTATTTT. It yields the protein CASLRGTDTQYF.

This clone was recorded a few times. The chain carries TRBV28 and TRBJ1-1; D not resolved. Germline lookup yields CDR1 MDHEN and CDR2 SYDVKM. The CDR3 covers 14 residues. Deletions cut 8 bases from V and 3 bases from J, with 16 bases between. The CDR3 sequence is CASCNRHVDTEAFF. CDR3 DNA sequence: TGTGCCAGCTGCAACCGACACGTCGACACTGAAGCTTTCTTT.

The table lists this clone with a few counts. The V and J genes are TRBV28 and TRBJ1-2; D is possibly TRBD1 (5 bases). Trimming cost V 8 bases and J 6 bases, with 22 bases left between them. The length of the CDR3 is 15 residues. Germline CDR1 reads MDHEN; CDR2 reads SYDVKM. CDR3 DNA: TGTGCCAGCCGCATGGGCAGGGAACGGCTAAATGGCTACACCTTC. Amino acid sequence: CASRMGRERLNGYTF.

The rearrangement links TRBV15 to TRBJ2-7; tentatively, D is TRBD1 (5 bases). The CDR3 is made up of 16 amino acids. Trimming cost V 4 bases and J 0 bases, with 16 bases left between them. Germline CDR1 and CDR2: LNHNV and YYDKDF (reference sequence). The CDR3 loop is CATSKPDSKTSYEQYF. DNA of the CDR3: TGTGCCACCAGCAAGCCAGACAGCAAAACCTCCTACGAGCAGTACTTC. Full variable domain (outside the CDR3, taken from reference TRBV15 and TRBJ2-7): DAMVIQNPRYQVTQFGKPVTLSCSQTLNHNVMYWYQQKSSQAPKLLFHYYDKDFNNEADTPDNFQSRRPNTSFCFLDIRSPGLGDTAMYLCATSKPDSKTSYEQYFGPGTRLTVT.

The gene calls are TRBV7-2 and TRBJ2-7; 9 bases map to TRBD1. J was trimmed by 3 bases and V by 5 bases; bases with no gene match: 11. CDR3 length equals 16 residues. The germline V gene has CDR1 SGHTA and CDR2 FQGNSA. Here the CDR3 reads CASSTSSPGQGYEQYF. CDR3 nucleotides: TGTGCCAGCAGCACAAGCTCGCCGGGACAGGGCTACGAGCAGTACTTC. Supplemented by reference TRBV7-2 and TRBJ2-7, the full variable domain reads GAGVSQSPSNKVTEKGKDVELRCDPISGHTALYWYRQSLGQGLEFLIYFQGNSAPDKSGLPSDRFSAERTGGSVSTLTIQRTQQEDSAVYLCASSTSSPGQGYEQYFGPGTRLTVT.

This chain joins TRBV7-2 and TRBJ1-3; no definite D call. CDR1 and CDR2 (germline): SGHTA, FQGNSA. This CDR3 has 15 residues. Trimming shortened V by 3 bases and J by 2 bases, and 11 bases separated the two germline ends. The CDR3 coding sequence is TGTGCCAGCAGCTTCCGGGCACCACCTGGAAACACCATATATTTT. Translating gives CASSFRAPPGNTIYF.

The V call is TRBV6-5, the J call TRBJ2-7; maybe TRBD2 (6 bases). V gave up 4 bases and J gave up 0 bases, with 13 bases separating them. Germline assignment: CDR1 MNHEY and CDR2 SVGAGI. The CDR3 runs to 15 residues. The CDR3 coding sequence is TGTGCCAGCAGTTCAAGCGGGCTAAGCTCCTACGAGCAGTACTTC. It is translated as CASSSSGLSSYEQYF.

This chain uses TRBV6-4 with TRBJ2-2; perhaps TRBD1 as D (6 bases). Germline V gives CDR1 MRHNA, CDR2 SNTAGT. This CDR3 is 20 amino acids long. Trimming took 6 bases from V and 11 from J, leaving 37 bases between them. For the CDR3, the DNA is TGTGCCAGCAGGGAACCTAGGACAGCCGCTATCCCCCACGCCCCTGGTGAGCTGTTTTTT. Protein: CASREPRTAAIPHAPGELFF.

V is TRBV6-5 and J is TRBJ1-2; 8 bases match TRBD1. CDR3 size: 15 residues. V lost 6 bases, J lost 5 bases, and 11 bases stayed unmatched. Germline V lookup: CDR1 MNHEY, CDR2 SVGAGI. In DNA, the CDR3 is TGTGCCAGCAGCCTTGACGCCGGGACAGGATATGGCTACACCTTC. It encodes CASSLDAGTGYGYTF.

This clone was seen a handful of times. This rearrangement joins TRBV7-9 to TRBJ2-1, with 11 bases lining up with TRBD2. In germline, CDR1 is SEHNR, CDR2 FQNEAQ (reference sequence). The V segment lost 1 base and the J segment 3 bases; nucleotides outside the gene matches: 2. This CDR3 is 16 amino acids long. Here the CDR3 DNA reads TGTGCCAGCAGCTTAGTAGGGACTAGCGGCTACAATGAGCAGTTCTTC. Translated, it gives CASSLVGTSGYNEQFF.

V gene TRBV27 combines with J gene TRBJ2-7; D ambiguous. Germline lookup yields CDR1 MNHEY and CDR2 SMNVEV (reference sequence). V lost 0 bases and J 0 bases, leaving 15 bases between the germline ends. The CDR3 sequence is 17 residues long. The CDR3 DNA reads TGTGCCAGCAGTTTATCAGCCGGGCTCGGACCCTCCTACGAGCAGTACTTC. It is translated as CASSLSAGLGPSYEQYF.

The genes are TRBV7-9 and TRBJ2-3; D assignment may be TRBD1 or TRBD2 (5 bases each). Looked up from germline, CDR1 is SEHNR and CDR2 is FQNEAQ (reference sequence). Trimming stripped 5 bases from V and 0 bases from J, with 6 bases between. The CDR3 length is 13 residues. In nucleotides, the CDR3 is TGTGCCAGCAGCCGGGACAGCACAGATACGCAGTATTTT. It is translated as CASSRDSTDTQYF.

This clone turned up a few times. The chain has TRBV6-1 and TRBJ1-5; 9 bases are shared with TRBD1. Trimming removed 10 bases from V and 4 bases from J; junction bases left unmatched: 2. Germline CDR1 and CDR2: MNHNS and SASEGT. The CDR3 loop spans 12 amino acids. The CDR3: CATGTGNQPQHF. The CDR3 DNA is TGTGCCACCGGGACAGGGAATCAGCCCCAGCATTTT.

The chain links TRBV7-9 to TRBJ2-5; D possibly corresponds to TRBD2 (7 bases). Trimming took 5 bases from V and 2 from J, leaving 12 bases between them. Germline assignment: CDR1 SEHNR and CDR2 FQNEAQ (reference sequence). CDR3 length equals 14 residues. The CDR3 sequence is CASSLQGGQETQYF. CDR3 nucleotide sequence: TGTGCCAGCAGCCTACAGGGAGGGCAAGAGACCCAGTACTTC. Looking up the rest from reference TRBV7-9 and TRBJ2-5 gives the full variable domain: DTGVSQNPRHKITKRGQNVTFRCDPISEHNRLYWYRQTLGQGPEFLTYFQNEAQLEKSRLLSDRFSAERPKGSFSTLEIQRTEQGDSAMYLCASSLQGGQETQYFGPGTRLLVL.

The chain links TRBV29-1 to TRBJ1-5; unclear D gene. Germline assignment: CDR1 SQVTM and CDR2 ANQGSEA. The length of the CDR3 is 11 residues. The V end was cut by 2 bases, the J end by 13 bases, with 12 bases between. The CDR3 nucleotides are TGCAGCGTTGAATGGGCCGGTGGGCAGCATTTT. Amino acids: CSVEWAGGQHF.

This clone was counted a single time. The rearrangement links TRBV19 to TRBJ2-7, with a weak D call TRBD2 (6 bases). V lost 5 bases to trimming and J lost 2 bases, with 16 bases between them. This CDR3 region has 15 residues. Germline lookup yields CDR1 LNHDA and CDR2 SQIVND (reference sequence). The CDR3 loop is CASSASQRAAYEQYF. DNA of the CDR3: TGTGCCAGTAGTGCCTCCCAGCGGGCTGCCTACGAGCAGTACTTC.

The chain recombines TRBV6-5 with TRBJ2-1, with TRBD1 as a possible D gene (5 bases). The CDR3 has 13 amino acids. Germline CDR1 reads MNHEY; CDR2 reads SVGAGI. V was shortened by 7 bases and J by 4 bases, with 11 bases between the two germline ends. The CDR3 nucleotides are TGTGCCAGCACCAGGCAGGGTTACAATGAGCAGTTCTTC. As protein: CASTRQGYNEQFF.

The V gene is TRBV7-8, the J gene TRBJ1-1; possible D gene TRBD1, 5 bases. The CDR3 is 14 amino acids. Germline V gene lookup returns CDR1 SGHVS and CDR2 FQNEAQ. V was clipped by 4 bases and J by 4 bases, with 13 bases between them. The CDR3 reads CASSSVSGRTEAFF. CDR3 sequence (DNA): TGTGCCAGCAGCTCGGTTTCGGGACGCACTGAAGCTTTCTTT.

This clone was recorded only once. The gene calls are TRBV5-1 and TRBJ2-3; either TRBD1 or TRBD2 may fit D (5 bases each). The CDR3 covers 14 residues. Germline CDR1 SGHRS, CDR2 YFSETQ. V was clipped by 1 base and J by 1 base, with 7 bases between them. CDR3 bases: TGCGCCAGCAGCTTGATGGGGGGCACAGATACGCAGTATTTT. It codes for CASSLMGGTDTQYF.

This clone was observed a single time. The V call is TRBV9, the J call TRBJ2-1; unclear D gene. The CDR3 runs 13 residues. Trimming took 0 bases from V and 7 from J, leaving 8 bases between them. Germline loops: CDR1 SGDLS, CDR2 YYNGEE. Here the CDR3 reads CASSVEQGNEQFF. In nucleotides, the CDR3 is TGTGCCAGCAGCGTAGAGCAAGGGAATGAGCAGTTCTTC.

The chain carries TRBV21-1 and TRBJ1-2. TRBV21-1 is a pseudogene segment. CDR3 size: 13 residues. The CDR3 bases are TGTGCCAGCAGCAAAAAGGTGACCTATGGCTACACCTTC. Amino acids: CASSKKVTYGYTF.

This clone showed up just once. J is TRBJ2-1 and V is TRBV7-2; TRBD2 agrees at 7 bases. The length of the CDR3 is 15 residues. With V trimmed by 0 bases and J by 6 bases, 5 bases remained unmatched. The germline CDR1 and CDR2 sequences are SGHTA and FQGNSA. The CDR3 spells CASSLAGGPFNEQFF. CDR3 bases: TGTGCCAGCAGCTTAGCGGGAGGGCCTTTCAATGAGCAGTTCTTC.